These T cell receptor beta chains were read from a single sample in a study of T cell responses to AZD1222 COVID-19 vaccine. TCRdb's copy holds only in-frame clones and misses some; the assay was immunoSEQ multiplex PCR. The table lists around 100,000 clones, about 90% of them singletons, with around 3.8% in the top ten. Sequences were derived from peripheral blood, sampled on day 0 of MenACWY control vaccination. The receptors were gathered from an adult in good health. CDR3s include the opening cysteine and the closing phenylalanine or tryptophan. The D gene is left open where the match is weak. Rows give clone size only sometimes, using once, few, many, or a class for an expanded clone.

CDR3nt	CDR3aa	v_gene	j_gene	abundance	d_gene
TGTGCCAGCAGCCCTACTAGCGGGGGGAGCTCTGGGGCCAACGTCCTGACTTTC	CASSPTSGGSSGANVLTF	TRBV6-2/TRBV6-3	TRBJ2-6	.	TRBD2
TGTGCCAGCAGTAAAGGACAGGGCACATTAAACACCATATATTTT	CASSKGQGTLNTIYF	TRBV2	TRBJ1-3	.	TRBD1
TGTGCCAGTAGTCCCGGGACAGGGGGCTGGTTGGACACCGGGGAGCTGTTTTTT	CASSPGTGGWLDTGELFF	TRBV19	TRBJ2-2	.	TRBD1
TGTGCCAGTAGTGTTAGACAGGGGGCCCGTCAGCCCCAGCATTTT	CASSVRQGARQPQHF	TRBV19	TRBJ1-5	.	TRBD1
TGTGCCATCAGCGTGGGACAGAATAATTCACCCCTCCACTTT	CAISVGQNNSPLHF	TRBV10-3	TRBJ1-6	few	TRBD1
TGTGCCAGCAGTTTATATCCCGCGGGAGAAGCTTTCTTT	CASSLYPAGEAFF	TRBV28	TRBJ1-1	once	.
TGCGCCAGCAGCTTGGACGACAGGGGCACAGATACGCAGTATTTT	CASSLDDRGTDTQYF	TRBV5-1	TRBJ2-3	.	TRBD1
TGTGCCAGTAGTCAAGTGAATGAGCAGTTCTTC	CASSQVNEQFF	TRBV19	TRBJ2-1	.	.
TGTGCCAGCAGTTTATCGGGGTCTGGCCTGAAAAACATTCAGTACTTC	CASSLSGSGLKNIQYF	TRBV27	TRBJ2-4	.	.
TGTGCCAGCAGACCCATGGGGGGCGATTCTGGCTACACCTTC	CASRPMGGDSGYTF	TRBV2	TRBJ1-2	.	.
TGCAGCGTTGAAAAGCCGGGGCCCTTGGATGAGCAGTTCTTC	CSVEKPGPLDEQFF	TRBV29-1	TRBJ2-1	.	.
TGTGCCAGCTCACCAGCGCAAACAGGGGTCCATCAGCCCCAGCATTTT	CASSPAQTGVHQPQHF	TRBV18	TRBJ1-5	.	TRBD1
TGCGCCAGCAGCCAAGACCCGCGCAGTGTCTATGGCTACACCTTC	CASSQDPRSVYGYTF	TRBV4-1	TRBJ1-2	.	.
TGTGCCAGCAGCCCGGTCTGGAGGGCCGGGAATGAGCAGTTCTTC	CASSPVWRAGNEQFF	TRBV7-9	TRBJ2-1	.	.
TGTGCCAGCAGCTTCCGAGGGTTGGACACCATATATTTT	CASSFRGLDTIYF	TRBV7-9	TRBJ1-3	.	.
TGTGCCAGCAGTTTGAGGGGACAGGGGGACACCGGGGAGCTGTTTTTT	CASSLRGQGDTGELFF	TRBV28	TRBJ2-2	few	TRBD1
TGTGCCAGCACCGTAGGATCTCCTAACACTGAAGCTTTCTTT	CASTVGSPNTEAFF	TRBV6-5	TRBJ1-1	.	.
TGTGCCAGCAACGACAGGGTCACTGAAGCTTTCTTT	CASNDRVTEAFF	TRBV6-6	TRBJ1-1	.	TRBD1
TGTGCCAGCAGCCTAAGGAGGGGTAGGGGGGAGACCCAGTACTTC	CASSLRRGRGETQYF	TRBV14	TRBJ2-5	.	.
TGTGCCAGCAGTCTTACTAGCGGGGGGGCCTATGAGCAGTTCTTC	CASSLTSGGAYEQFF	TRBV3-1/TRBV3-2	TRBJ2-1	.	TRBD2
TGTGCCAGCAGTGGAGGGCGGGGTTATATAGACACAGATACGCAGTATTTT	CASSGGRGYIDTDTQYF	TRBV6-2/TRBV6-3	TRBJ2-3	.	.
TGTGCCACCGACAGGGGGCCGAATCAGCCCCAGCATTTT	CATDRGPNQPQHF	TRBV24-1	TRBJ1-5	few	TRBD1
TGTGCCAGCAGCCAGGGGGGGAGTTATAATTCACCCCTCCACTTT	CASSQGGSYNSPLHF	TRBV14	TRBJ1-6	.	.
TGTGCCAGCAGCCAAGAATCGGCCAGGGGCGGGGATGAAGCTTTCTTT	CASSQESARGGDEAFF	TRBV4-2	TRBJ1-1	many	.
TGTGCCAGCAGTTTGCTGAACACCGGGGAGCTGTTTTTT	CASSLLNTGELFF	TRBV28	TRBJ2-2	.	.
TGTGCCATCGCACGCGGGGGCAGGAGCAATCAGCCCCAGCATTTT	CAIARGGRSNQPQHF	TRBV10-3	TRBJ1-5	.	.
TGTGCCAGCAGCTTAGTCAGGGGAGGTTCTGGAAACACCATATATTTT	CASSLVRGGSGNTIYF	TRBV7-2	TRBJ1-3	.	.
TGCAGCGTTGAAGGCCTTACAGGGGCCTCCTACAATGAGCAGTTCTTC	CSVEGLTGASYNEQFF	TRBV29-1	TRBJ2-1	.	TRBD1
TGTGCCAGCAGTGGCCCAGGAAACGAGCAGTACTTC	CASSGPGNEQYF	TRBV27	TRBJ2-7	.	.
TGTGCCAGCAGTATGGGACAGCCTAATGAAAAACTGTTTTTT	CASSMGQPNEKLFF	TRBV6-5	TRBJ1-4	medium-sized	TRBD1
TGTGCCAGCAGCTTGCAGGCCGGAACCGCGAACACTGAAGCTTTCTTT	CASSLQAGTANTEAFF	TRBV5-4	TRBJ1-1	.	.